The subject of this entry is one T cell receptor (beta chain). RNA transcripts provided the source from which TCR beta CDR3 regions were amplified. First-round RT-PCR of the TCR CDR3 relied on the HTBI primer set. TCRdb reanalysed the multiplex PCR reads using MiXCR and keeps one entry per CDR3 protein. Of 300,000 to 450,000 distinct CDR3 sequences listed, roughly 25% are singletons. CDR3 length: 15 amino acids. The germline CDR1 and CDR2 sequences are DFQATT and SNEGSKA (reference sequence). With 3 bases removed from V and 5 bases from J, the gap between germline ends came to 17 bases. This specimen comes from a study of T cells in Graves' hyperthyroidism and ophthalmopathy.

Sequencing used blood. This sequence joins TRBV20-1 and TRBJ1-5, with no clear D. This sequence originates from a man in his fifties or sixties with Graves' hyperthyroidism. CDR3 sequence (DNA): TGCAGTGCTAGGGGTGGGGTTAGACGCGATCAGCCCCAGCATTTT. Amino acid sequence: CSARGGVRRDQPQHF.